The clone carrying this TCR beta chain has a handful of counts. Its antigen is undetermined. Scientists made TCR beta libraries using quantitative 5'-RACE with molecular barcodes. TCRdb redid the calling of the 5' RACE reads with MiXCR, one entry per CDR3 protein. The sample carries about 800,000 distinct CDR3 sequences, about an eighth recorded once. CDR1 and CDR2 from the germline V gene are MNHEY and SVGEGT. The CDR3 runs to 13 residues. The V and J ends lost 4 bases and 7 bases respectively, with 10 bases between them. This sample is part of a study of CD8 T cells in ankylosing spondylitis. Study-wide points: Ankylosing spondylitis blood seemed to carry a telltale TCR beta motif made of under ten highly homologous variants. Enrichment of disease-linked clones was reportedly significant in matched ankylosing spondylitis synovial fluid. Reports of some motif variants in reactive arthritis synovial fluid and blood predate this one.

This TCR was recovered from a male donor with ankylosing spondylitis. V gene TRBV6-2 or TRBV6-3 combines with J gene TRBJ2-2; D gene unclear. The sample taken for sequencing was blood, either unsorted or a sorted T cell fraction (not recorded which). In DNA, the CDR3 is TGTGCCAGCAGTTCTCAGCAGGTCGGGGAGCTGTTTTTT. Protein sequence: CASSSQQVGELFF.